The 23 T cell receptor beta chains given below trace back to one sample, sequenced in a study of PD-L1 blockade in urothelial cancer. Regarding time point: pretreatment peripheral blood. The data were produced by immunoSEQ multiplex PCR, yet TCRdb's version contains in-frame clones alone and is incomplete. Of more than 35,000 clones in the sample, about 82% are singletons; the top ten hold 12% to 15%. The sequencing used PBMCs, collected around atezolizumab (anti-PD-L1) treatment. These receptors all stem from a man at least 80 years old with urothelial cancer.

The chain carries TRBV7-2 and TRBJ2-7; 7 nucleotides line up with TRBD2. With 0 bases clipped from V and 2 bases from J, the junction kept 1 base outside the gene matches. The CDR3 is 14 residues long. Germline values: CDR1 SGHTA, CDR2 FQGNSA. Here the CDR3 reads CASSLAGGPYEQYF. Here the CDR3 DNA reads TGTGCCAGCAGCTTAGCGGGAGGGCCCTACGAGCAGTACTTC.

The gene calls are TRBV6-4 and TRBJ2-7; TRBD2 is a possible D gene (5 bases). The V end lost 6 bases, the J end lost 3 bases, and 21 bases lay between the germline ends. The CDR3 sequence is 16 residues long. From germline, CDR1 is MRHNA and CDR2 SNTAGT. CDR3 sequence (DNA): TGTGCCAGCAGGTCCCTAGCACGGAGAGAGGACTACGAGCAGTACTTC. This encodes CASRSLARREDYEQYF.

The V and J genes are TRBV19 and TRBJ2-7, with D possibly matching TRBD2 (6 bases). This CDR3 is built from 16 residues. The germline gives CDR1 LNHDA, CDR2 SQIVND (reference sequence). Trimming pared 5 bases from V and 0 bases from J, leaving 17 bases between. CDR3: CASSVGAGSSSYEQYF. The CDR3 coding sequence is TGTGCCAGTAGTGTCGGAGCGGGTTCGAGCTCCTACGAGCAGTACTTC.

The rearrangement uses TRBV6-1 and TRBJ2-1, with 7 bases matching TRBD2. Germline V lookup: CDR1 MNHNS, CDR2 SASEGT. The CDR3 contains 16 residues. Losses at the gene ends were 4 bases for V and 1 base for J; bases not matched to a gene: 7. CDR3: CASSVSSGTSYNEQFF. The DNA of the CDR3 is TGTGCCAGCAGTGTGTCTAGCGGAACGTCCTACAATGAGCAGTTCTTC.

The chain is built from TRBV25-1 and TRBJ2-7; TRBD2 matches 8 bases. The CDR3 spans 15 residues. The germline V gene encodes CDR1 MGHDK and CDR2 SYGVNS. Unmatched junction bases numbered 9, after V lost 1 base and J lost 7 bases. The CDR3 loop reads CASSELGAGVWEQYF. The CDR3 DNA reads as TGTGCCAGCAGTGAATTGGGAGCGGGAGTGTGGGAGCAGTACTTC.

Only one count was recorded for this clone. The chain couples TRBV7-8 to TRBJ2-1; no reliable D call. CDR1 and CDR2 (germline): SGHVS, FQNEAQ. Trimming removed 1 base at V and 6 bases at J, with 7 bases between. This CDR3 has 13 amino acids. In nucleotides, the CDR3 is TGTGCCAGCAGCTTAGATCTGAGCAATGAGCAGTTCTTC. As protein: CASSLDLSNEQFF.

This chain connects TRBV5-1 to TRBJ2-1, with TRBD1 identical over 7 bases. The CDR3 extends over 16 amino acids. The germline V gene has CDR1 SGHRS and CDR2 YFSETQ. V trimming: 0 bases; J trimming: 3 bases; junction bases outside the gene matches: 6. The DNA for the CDR3 is TGCGCCAGCAGCTTGGGGGACAGATCCTTCTACAATGAGCAGTTCTTC. Translating it yields CASSLGDRSFYNEQFF.

The rearrangement uses TRBV29-1 and TRBJ2-1; 9 bases are a match to TRBD1. Trimming cost V 1 base and J 15 bases; bases outside gene matches: 7. CDR1 is SQVTM, CDR2 ANQGSEA, per germline. This CDR3 contains 12 residues. The CDR3 coding sequence is TGCAGCGTTGAAGCGGCCGGGACAGGGTCGTTCTTC. It yields the protein CSVEAAGTGSFF.

This clone appeared a single time. The V and J genes are TRBV5-1 and TRBJ1-1, with D unresolved. There are 12 residues in the CDR3. Trimming left V 7 bases short and J 1 base short, with 8 bases between. Germline CDR1 SGHRS, CDR2 YFSETQ. The CDR3 here is CASGVRNTEAFF. The CDR3 DNA reads TGCGCCAGCGGAGTAAGGAACACTGAAGCTTTCTTT.

This clone was observed once. The genes are TRBV11-3 and TRBJ2-5; 10 bases match TRBD2. The CDR3 sequence is 16 residues long. Losses at the gene ends were 2 bases for V and 2 bases for J; bases not matched to a gene: 5. Germline CDR1 and CDR2: SGHNT and YENEEA. As DNA, the CDR3 is TGTGCCAGCAGCTTAAGGACTAGCGGCGTTCAAGAGACCCAGTACTTC. Amino acids: CASSLRTSGVQETQYF. Drawing the rest from reference TRBV11-3 and TRBJ2-5, the complete variable domain is EAGVVQSPRYKIIEKKQPVAFWCNPISGHNTLYWYLQNLGQGPELLIRYENEEAVDDSQLPKDRFSAERLKGVDSTLKIQPAELGDSAVYLCASSLRTSGVQETQYFGPGTRLLVL.

Concerning this clone: One end of the junction is discordant with germline, which a read error may explain. This rearrangement joins TRBV5-1 to TRBJ2-7; perhaps TRBD2 as D (7 bases). Germline-derived CDR1 and CDR2 are SGHRS and YFSETQ. The CDR3 totals 14 residues. CDR3 in DNA: TGCGCCAGCCGCTTGGGAGGGGGCTCCTACGAGCAGTACTTC. It is translated as CASRLGGGSYEQYF. The whole variable domain, filled in from reference TRBV5-1 and TRBJ2-7, reads KAGVTQTPRYLIKTRGQQVTLSCSPISGHRSVSWYQQTPGQGLQFLFEYFSETQRNKGNFPGRFSGRQFSNSRSEMNVSTLELGDSALYLCASRLGGGSYEQYFGPGTRLTVT.

The chain has TRBV2 and TRBJ1-2; TRBD1 is a possible D gene (6 bases). This CDR3 comprises 13 residues. Germline CDR1 and CDR2: SNHLY and FYNNEI. V lost 4 bases, J lost 3 bases, and 9 bases lay in between. The CDR3 reads CASSVNRDYGYTF. CDR3 nucleotide sequence: TGTGCCAGCAGTGTTAACAGGGACTATGGCTACACCTTC.

This sequence joins TRBV2 and TRBJ2-7, with 7 bases matching TRBD1. Germline values: CDR1 SNHLY, CDR2 FYNNEI. The J segment lost 0 bases and the V segment lost 3 bases, leaving 8 bases of the junction unmatched. This CDR3 has 16 amino acids. The CDR3: CASSESPGQFSYEQYF. CDR3 DNA: TGTGCCAGCAGTGAGTCGCCGGGACAGTTCTCCTACGAGCAGTACTTC.

This clone was detected once. The rearrangement uses TRBV28 and TRBJ2-7, with D tentatively TRBD1 (6 bases). V lost 6 bases to trimming and J lost 6 bases, with 18 bases between them. The CDR3 is 14 amino acids. Germline-derived CDR1 and CDR2 are MDHEN and SYDVKM. CDR3 sequence (DNA): TGTGCCAGCAGCCGATACAGGGTACTACCCGAGCAGTACTTC. Translation: CASSRYRVLPEQYF.

V usage is TRBV5-1 and J usage is TRBJ2-5; the D is unclear. In germline, CDR1 is SGHRS, CDR2 YFSETQ. The CDR3 is 14 residues long. The V gene lost 4 bases and the J gene lost 2 bases, with 12 bases spanning the gap. This CDR3 reads CASSKTTAQETQYF. CDR3 bases: TGCGCCAGCAGCAAGACAACGGCTCAAGAGACCCAGTACTTC. Supplemented by reference TRBV5-1 and TRBJ2-5, the full variable domain reads KAGVTQTPRYLIKTRGQQVTLSCSPISGHRSVSWYQQTPGQGLQFLFEYFSETQRNKGNFPGRFSGRQFSNSRSEMNVSTLELGDSALYLCASSKTTAQETQYFGPGTRLLVL.

This clone was observed once. This chain links TRBV10-3 with TRBJ1-1; 9 bases match TRBD1. The V segment lost 5 bases and the J segment 2 bases; nucleotides outside the gene matches: 9. This CDR3 is built from 16 residues. Germline V lookup: CDR1 ENHRY, CDR2 SYGVKD. In nucleotides, the CDR3 is TGTGCCATCAGTAAGCCCGTGGGACAGGGAAACACTGAAGCTTTCTTT. As protein: CAISKPVGQGNTEAFF.

The chain has TRBV10-1 and TRBJ2-3; possible D gene TRBD1, 5 bases. Trimming removed 4 bases from V and 2 bases from J, with 7 bases in between. Germline assignment: CDR1 WNHNN and CDR2 SYGVQD (reference sequence). The CDR3 has 13 residues. Written as DNA, the CDR3 is TGCGCCAGCAGTGGGGGCATCACAGATACGCAGTATTTT. Translating it yields CASSGGITDTQYF.

The chain carries TRBV11-2 and TRBJ2-1; 8 positions agree with TRBD1. The trim removed 1 base at V and 6 bases at J, leaving 5 bases unmatched. CDR1 and CDR2 from the germline V gene are SGHAT and FQNNGV. The CDR3 covers 15 residues. CDR3 nucleotide sequence: TGTGCCAGCAGCTTAGTGGACAGGGTCCGCAATGAGCAGTTCTTC. It codes for CASSLVDRVRNEQFF.

The chain is built from TRBV5-6 and TRBJ2-7; TRBD2 is a possible D gene (5 bases). V was pared by 5 bases and J by 0 bases, with 18 bases between. Germline-derived CDR1 and CDR2 are SGHDT and YYEEEE. The CDR3 contains 16 residues. In DNA form, the CDR3 reads TGTGCCAGCAGTCCCAGACTAACCAGGAGCTCCTACGAGCAGTACTTC. Translation gives CASSPRLTRSSYEQYF.

The chain uses TRBV6-6 and TRBJ2-7; 8 bases agree with TRBD2. Losses at the gene ends were 4 bases for V and 6 bases for J; bases not matched to a gene: 8. This CDR3 has 14 amino acids. Germline CDR1 MNHNY, CDR2 SVGAGI (reference sequence). The CDR3 here is CASSFPGLEVEQYF. The CDR3 region has the DNA TGTGCCAGCAGTTTTCCGGGACTAGAGGTCGAGCAGTACTTC.

J is TRBJ1-2 and V is TRBV6-6; D is possibly TRBD1 (5 bases). Trimming stripped 4 bases from V and 6 bases from J, with 9 bases between. CDR3 length: 12 amino acids. Germline V lookup: CDR1 MNHNY, CDR2 SVGAGI (reference sequence). The CDR3 here is CASSFGGDGYTF. The CDR3 DNA sequence: TGTGCCAGCAGTTTCGGGGGGGATGGCTACACCTTC.

This rearrangement joins TRBV20-1 to TRBJ1-2; maybe TRBD1 (6 bases). CDR1 DFQATT and CDR2 SNEGSKA come from the germline V gene (reference sequence). There are 11 residues in the CDR3. With 7 bases removed from V and 8 bases from J, the gap between germline ends came to 14 bases. CDR3 DNA: TGCAGTGTCGTAACAGGGAACGGCTACACCTTC. This translates into CSVVTGNGYTF.

The V call is TRBV5-1, the J call TRBJ2-3, with 8 positions matching TRBD2. The CDR3 extends over 19 amino acids. Trimming at V came to 4 bases and at J to 4 bases, leaving 20 bases not matched to a gene. The germline V gene encodes CDR1 SGHRS and CDR2 YFSETQ. The CDR3, as DNA: TGCGCCAGCAGCCCATCAAAAAGCGGGAGCCTTAGTAACCCAGATACGCAGTATTTT. Protein product: CASSPSKSGSLSNPDTQYF.